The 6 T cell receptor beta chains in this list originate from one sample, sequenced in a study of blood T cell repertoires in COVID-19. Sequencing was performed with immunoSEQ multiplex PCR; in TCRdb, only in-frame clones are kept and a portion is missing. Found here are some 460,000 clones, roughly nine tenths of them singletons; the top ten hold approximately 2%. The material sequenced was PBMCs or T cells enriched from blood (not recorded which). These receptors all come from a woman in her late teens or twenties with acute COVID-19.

CDR3 sequence (DNA): TGTGCCAGCAGTCGATACCCGGGACTAACACAAGAGACCCAGTACTTC. Amino acids: CASSRYPGLTQETQYF. The rearrangement links TRBV2 to TRBJ2-5; TRBD2 matches at 7 bases. The CDR3 has 16 residues. Germline V gene lookup returns CDR1 SNHLY and CDR2 FYNNEI. Trimming took 5 bases from V and 2 from J; bases not matched to a gene: 11.

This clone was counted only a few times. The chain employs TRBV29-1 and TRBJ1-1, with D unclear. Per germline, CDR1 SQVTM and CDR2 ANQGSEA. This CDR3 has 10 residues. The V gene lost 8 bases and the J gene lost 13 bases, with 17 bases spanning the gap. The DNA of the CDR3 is TGCAGCACAAACTCGGTAGGAGGTTTCTTT. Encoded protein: CSTNSVGGFF. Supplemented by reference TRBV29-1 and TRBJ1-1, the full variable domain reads SAVISQKPSRDICQRGTSLTIQCQVDSQVTMMFWYRQQPGQSLTLIATANQGSEATYESGFVIDKFPISRPNLTFSTLTVSNMSPEDSSIYLCSTNSVGGFFGQGTRLTVV.

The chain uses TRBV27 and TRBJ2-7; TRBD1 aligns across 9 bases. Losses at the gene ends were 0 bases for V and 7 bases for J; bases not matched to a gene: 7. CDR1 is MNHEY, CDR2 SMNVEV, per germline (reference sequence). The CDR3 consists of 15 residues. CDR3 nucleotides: TGTGCCAGCAGTTTATCGACAGGGGGAGTGGGAGAGCAGTACTTC. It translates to CASSLSTGGVGEQYF.

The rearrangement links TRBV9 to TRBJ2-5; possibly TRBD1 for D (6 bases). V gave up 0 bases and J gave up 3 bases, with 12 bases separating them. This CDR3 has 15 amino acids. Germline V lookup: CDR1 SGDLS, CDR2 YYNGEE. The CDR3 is CASSVVDSAEETQYF. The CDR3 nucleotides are TGTGCCAGCAGCGTAGTGGACAGCGCTGAAGAGACCCAGTACTTC.

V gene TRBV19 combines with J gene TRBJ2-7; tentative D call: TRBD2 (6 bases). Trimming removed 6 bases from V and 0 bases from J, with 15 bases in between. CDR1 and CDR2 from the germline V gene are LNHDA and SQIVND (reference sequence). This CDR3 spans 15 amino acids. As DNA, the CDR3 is TGTGCCAGTAGCCGCTCGGAGGGGTCCTCCTACGAGCAGTACTTC. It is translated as CASSRSEGSSYEQYF. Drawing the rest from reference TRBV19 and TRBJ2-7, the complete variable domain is DGGITQSPKYLFRKEGQNVTLSCEQNLNHDAMYWYRQDPGQGLRLIYYSQIVNDFQKGDIAEGYSVSREKKESFPLTVTSAQKNPTAFYLCASSRSEGSSYEQYFGPGTRLTVT.

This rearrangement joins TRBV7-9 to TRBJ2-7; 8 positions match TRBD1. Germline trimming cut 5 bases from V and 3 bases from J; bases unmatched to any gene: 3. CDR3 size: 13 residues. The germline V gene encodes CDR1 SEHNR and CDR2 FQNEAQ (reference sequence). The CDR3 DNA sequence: TGTGCCAGCAGCCACAGGGGGGACTACGAGCAGTACTTC. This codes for CASSHRGDYEQYF.